Listed here are 26 T cell receptor beta chains from one sample, sequenced in a study of early T cells in non-severe SARS-CoV-2 infection (dated by TCRdb to the early 2020s). Library preparation used 5' RACE. The sample was run on a NextSeq 500. TCRdb cleaned the public reads at Q25 with fastp, built clones with MiXCR and kept in-frame beta chains. Rows with one shared CDR3 protein collapse into an entry with the most common genes and DNA. This sample lists tens of thousands of distinct CDR3 sequences; about 12% were detected once. The ten biggest clones cover roughly 1.3% of the sample. Material for sequencing was whole blood. These receptors originate from an adult who was a healthcare worker with PCR-confirmed SARS-CoV-2 infection or an uninfected control (not recorded which).

The chain uses TRBV12-3 or TRBV12-4 and TRBJ1-4, with D possibly matching TRBD1 (5 bases). This CDR3 is 13 amino acids long. Trimming shortened V by 7 bases and J by 4 bases, and 10 bases separated the two germline ends. For the CDR3, the DNA is TGTGCCAGCACCCAGGGCGGTAATGAAAAACTGTTTTTT. Its translation: CASTQGGNEKLFF.

In its sample, this clonotype was seen many times. The rearrangement links TRBV27 to TRBJ2-3; 10 nucleotides line up with TRBD2. Germline assignment: CDR1 MNHEY and CDR2 SMNVEV (reference sequence). This CDR3 spans 15 amino acids. The V and J ends lost 6 bases and 0 bases, in that order; junction bases with no gene match: 3. The CDR3 reads CASRELAGSTDTQYF. Written as DNA, the CDR3 is TGTGCCAGCAGGGAACTAGCGGGAAGCACAGATACGCAGTATTTT.

This clonotype has a handful of counts. This CDR3 is CSARQGVYNSPLHF. Written as DNA, the CDR3 is TGCAGTGCTAGACAGGGTGTATATAATTCACCCCTCCACTTT. The chain is built from TRBV20-1 and TRBJ1-6; D may be TRBD1 (5 bases). Looked up from germline, CDR1 is DFQATT and CDR2 is SNEGSKA (reference sequence). CDR3 length: 14 amino acids. Trimming took off 2 bases at V and 4 bases at J, with 9 bases between the two ends.

This clonotype appeared many times. V usage is TRBV20-1 and J usage is TRBJ2-3; 9 bases align to TRBD1. The CDR3 sequence is 14 residues long. The ends lost 5 bases at V and 7 bases at J; junction bases unmatched: 10. The germline gives CDR1 DFQATT, CDR2 SNEGSKA (reference sequence). This chain's CDR3 is CSASGTGSGHTQYF. The CDR3 DNA reads TGCAGTGCTTCCGGGACAGGGTCAGGGCATACGCAGTATTTT.

This clonotype appeared many times. This chain uses TRBV27 with TRBJ2-7; TRBD2 might be the D (5 bases). CDR1 is MNHEY and CDR2 is SMNVEV in the germline V gene (reference sequence). Trimming stripped 0 bases from V and 4 bases from J, with 13 bases between. CDR3 length: 15 residues. Written as DNA, the CDR3 is TGTGCCAGCAGTTTATCGAGGGTAAATCGTTACGAGCAGTACTTC. Encoded protein: CASSLSRVNRYEQYF.

This clonotype occurred many times. The chain employs TRBV28 and TRBJ2-3; D uncertain. Trimming stripped 6 bases from V and 5 bases from J, with 9 bases between. The CDR3 totals 12 residues. Germline CDR1 and CDR2: MDHEN and SYDVKM. The CDR3 DNA reads TGTGCCAGCAGCGATAATTTAGATACGCAGTATTTT. Encoded protein: CASSDNLDTQYF.

Many counts were recorded for this clonotype. This rearrangement joins TRBV12-3 or TRBV12-4 to TRBJ2-1; D is unresolved. This CDR3 spans 15 amino acids. The germline V and J ends were trimmed by 5 bases and 3 bases, with 14 bases remaining between them. The CDR3 here is CASSPPRSVYNEQFF. DNA for the CDR3: TGTGCCAGCAGTCCCCCGCGGAGCGTCTACAATGAGCAGTTCTTC.

The chain combines TRBV9 with TRBJ2-3, with unresolved D. V was cut by 2 bases and J by 0 bases, with 7 bases left in between. This CDR3 comprises 14 residues. Germline CDR1 and CDR2: SGDLS and YYNGEE. CDR3: CASSVGSSTDTQYF. In DNA, the CDR3 is TGTGCCAGCAGCGTGGGGTCTAGCACAGATACGCAGTATTTT.

This clonotype was counted at least ten times. The V gene is TRBV12-3 or TRBV12-4, the J gene TRBJ1-5; D is ambiguous. Trimming took 3 bases from V and 4 from J, leaving 10 bases between them. This CDR3 has 14 amino acids. The DNA of the CDR3 is TGTGCCAGCAGTTTGAGTAAGATGAATCAGCCCCAGCATTTT. Translating it yields CASSLSKMNQPQHF.

In this sample, this clonotype turned up many times. The chain links TRBV27 to TRBJ1-1, with D perhaps matching TRBD1 (6 bases). Deletions cut 1 base from V and 7 bases from J, with 13 bases between. Germline V lookup: CDR1 MNHEY, CDR2 SMNVEV (reference sequence). The length of the CDR3 is 14 residues. CDR3 protein: CASSLFGRGDEAFF. The CDR3 nucleotides are TGTGCCAGCAGTTTATTCGGCAGGGGCGATGAAGCTTTCTTT.

This clonotype was detected ten times or more. The chain carries TRBV20-1 and TRBJ1-5; TRBD1 matches at 9 bases. CDR1 DFQATT and CDR2 SNEGSKA come from the germline V gene (reference sequence). Germline trimming cut 6 bases from V and 4 bases from J; bases unmatched to any gene: 7. The CDR3 runs to 14 residues. The CDR3 region is CSAGGTGRNQPQHF. The CDR3 DNA sequence: TGCAGTGCAGGGGGGACAGGGAGGAATCAGCCCCAGCATTTT.

Ten or more counts support this clonotype. The rearrangement joins TRBV29-1 to TRBJ1-1; no definite D call. The germline gives CDR1 SQVTM, CDR2 ANQGSEA. The CDR3 has 12 residues. Trimming removed 4 bases from V and 1 base from J, with 7 bases in between. The CDR3 spells CSVVEENTEAFF. The CDR3 DNA follows: TGCAGCGTTGTGGAGGAGAACACTGAAGCTTTCTTT. The whole variable domain, filled in from reference TRBV29-1 and TRBJ1-1, reads SAVISQKPSRDICQRGTSLTIQCQVDSQVTMMFWYRQQPGQSLTLIATANQGSEATYESGFVIDKFPISRPNLTFSTLTVSNMSPEDSSIYLCSVVEENTEAFFGQGTRLTVV.

This clonotype was counted at least ten times. J is TRBJ1-2 and V is TRBV2; D is perhaps TRBD1 (5 bases). The CDR3 has 13 residues. Trimming shortened V by 6 bases and J by 1 base, and 9 bases separated the two germline ends. Germline V gives CDR1 SNHLY, CDR2 FYNNEI. This chain's CDR3 is CASRQGINYGYTF. The CDR3, as DNA: TGTGCCAGCAGGCAGGGTATTAACTATGGCTACACCTTC.

This clonotype was observed many times. The rearrangement links TRBV20-1 to TRBJ1-2, with TRBD1 identical over 7 bases. Germline CDR1 is DFQATT and CDR2 is SNEGSKA (reference sequence). CDR3 length: 13 residues. The V gene end was trimmed by 5 bases and the J gene end by 8 bases; junction bases not matched to a gene: 11. CDR3 bases: TGCAGTGCTGAGCGAGACAGGGCTAACGGCTACACCTTC. Translated, it gives CSAERDRANGYTF.

This clonotype appeared many times. The chain recombines TRBV7-9 with TRBJ2-6; TRBD1 is a possible D gene (6 bases). Germline assignment: CDR1 SEHNR and CDR2 FQNEAQ (reference sequence). V lost 5 bases to trimming and J lost 8 bases, with 22 bases between them. The CDR3 extends over 17 amino acids. CDR3 protein: CASSVMTGSDRTNVLTF. The CDR3 nucleotides read TGTGCCAGCAGCGTCATGACAGGTTCGGATCGGACCAACGTCCTGACTTTC.

The chain joins TRBV7-2 to TRBJ2-7, with D unresolved. CDR3 size: 13 residues. V was pared by 5 bases and J by 4 bases, with 12 bases between. Germline V lookup: CDR1 SGHTA, CDR2 FQGNSA. The CDR3 DNA sequence: TGTGCCAGCAGCATCGAGCCCCTATACGAGCAGTACTTC. Protein product: CASSIEPLYEQYF.

The V call is TRBV10-3, the J call TRBJ2-3; 7 bases are shared with TRBD1. This CDR3 contains 16 residues. The V segment lost 3 bases and the J segment 0 bases; nucleotides outside the gene matches: 6. Germline V gene lookup returns CDR1 ENHRY and CDR2 SYGVKD. In DNA form, the CDR3 reads TGTGCCATCAGTGAAGTAACAGGGGCAAGCACAGATACGCAGTATTTT. This sequence encodes CAISEVTGASTDTQYF.

This clonotype was found many times. The V and J genes are TRBV5-4 and TRBJ2-7, with D perhaps being TRBD1 or TRBD2 (6 bases each). The CDR3 has 16 amino acids. Trimming stripped 0 bases from V and 7 bases from J, with 20 bases between. The V gene's germline CDR1 is SGHNT and CDR2 YYREEE (reference sequence). Written as DNA, the CDR3 is TGTGCCAGCAGCTTGGGAGGGGGGCAGCCCAGGAGGGAGCAGTACTTC. Translated, it gives CASSLGGGQPRREQYF.

This clonotype appeared many times. The chain links TRBV20-1 to TRBJ1-4; D unclear. CDR1 and CDR2 from the germline V gene are DFQATT and SNEGSKA (reference sequence). The CDR3 totals 14 residues. V was pared by 5 bases and J by 3 bases, with 13 bases between. The DNA for the CDR3 is TGCAGTGCTGGGCGGTTGGCGGCTAATGAAAAACTGTTTTTT. Protein: CSAGRLAANEKLFF.

Concerning this clonotype itself: A read error is likely here: a far larger clone is one base away. The chain has TRBV28 and TRBJ1-2; D remains unclear. Trimming shortened V by 6 bases and J by 0 bases, and 5 bases separated the two germline ends. This CDR3 has 12 amino acids. CDR1 and CDR2 (germline): MDHEN, SYDVKM. The CDR3 bases are TGTGCCAGCAGCACAGCTAACTATGGCTACACCTTC. This translates into CASSTANYGYTF.

This clonotype has a count of ten or more. The chain couples TRBV7-8 to TRBJ2-5; D ambiguous. Trimming left V 1 base short and J 5 bases short, with 11 bases between. The CDR3 is 14 residues long. Germline V gives CDR1 SGHVS, CDR2 FQNEAQ. CDR3 coding DNA: TGTGCCAGCAGCTTAGGAACGGTGGTGGAGACCCAGTACTTC. Its translation: CASSLGTVVETQYF.

This clonotype was seen repeatedly, ten times or more. V and J are TRBV6-6 and TRBJ2-6; tentative D call: TRBD1 (6 bases). The CDR3 runs to 18 residues. Trimming took 6 bases from V and 4 from J, leaving 22 bases between them. From germline, CDR1 is MNHNY and CDR2 SVGAGI (reference sequence). For the CDR3, the DNA is TGTGCCAGCAGCTCCCTACAGGGCCGTCTAGGGGGGGCCAACGTCCTGACTTTC. Amino acids: CASSSLQGRLGGANVLTF.

This clonotype was found many times. This rearrangement joins TRBV13 to TRBJ2-7; D remains ambiguous. Trimming stripped 0 bases from V and 5 bases from J, with 11 bases between. This CDR3 contains 14 residues. Germline V gives CDR1 PRHDT, CDR2 FYEKMQ (reference sequence). The CDR3 DNA reads TGTGCCAGCAGCTTAGGGGGTGCGTCGGACGAGCAGTACTTC. This codes for CASSLGGASDEQYF. Based on the CDR3 plus reference TRBV13 and TRBJ2-7, the full variable domain is AAGVIQSPRHLIKEKRETATLKCYPIPRHDTVYWYQQGPGQDPQFLISFYEKMQSDKGSIPDRFSAQQFSDYHSELNMSSLELGDSALYFCASSLGGASDEQYFGPGTRLTVT.

This clonotype was observed many times. The chain combines TRBV14 with TRBJ1-3; maybe TRBD1 (5 bases). Trimming cost V 4 bases and J 0 bases, with 19 bases left between them. Germline V gene sequence: CDR1 SGHDN, CDR2 FVKESK. The CDR3 consists of 18 residues. The CDR3 reads CASSLTKGGASSGNTIYF. CDR3 sequence (DNA): TGTGCCAGCAGCCTCACGAAAGGAGGGGCGAGCTCTGGAAACACCATATATTTT.

There are a few counts of this clonotype. Since a much larger clone is just one base distant, this may be a read error. As DNA, the CDR3 is TGTGCCAGCAGTTTACGTAGCGGGATCGACAATGAGCAGTTCTTC. It encodes CASSLRSGIDNEQFF. The gene calls are TRBV12-3 or TRBV12-4 and TRBJ2-1; 8 bases line up with TRBD2. Unmatched junction bases numbered 5, after V lost 2 bases and J lost 5 bases. This CDR3 is 15 amino acids long.

In its sample, this clonotype was seen many times. V usage is TRBV10-3 and J usage is TRBJ1-6, with D unresolved. The CDR3 spans 16 residues. The V gene's germline CDR1 is ENHRY and CDR2 SYGVKD. The ends were cut back, 2 bases at V and 0 bases at J, with 8 bases in the middle. In nucleotides, the CDR3 is TGTGCCATCAGTGAGCTTGCGAGCTCCTATAATTCACCCCTCCACTTT. This sequence encodes CAISELASSYNSPLHF.